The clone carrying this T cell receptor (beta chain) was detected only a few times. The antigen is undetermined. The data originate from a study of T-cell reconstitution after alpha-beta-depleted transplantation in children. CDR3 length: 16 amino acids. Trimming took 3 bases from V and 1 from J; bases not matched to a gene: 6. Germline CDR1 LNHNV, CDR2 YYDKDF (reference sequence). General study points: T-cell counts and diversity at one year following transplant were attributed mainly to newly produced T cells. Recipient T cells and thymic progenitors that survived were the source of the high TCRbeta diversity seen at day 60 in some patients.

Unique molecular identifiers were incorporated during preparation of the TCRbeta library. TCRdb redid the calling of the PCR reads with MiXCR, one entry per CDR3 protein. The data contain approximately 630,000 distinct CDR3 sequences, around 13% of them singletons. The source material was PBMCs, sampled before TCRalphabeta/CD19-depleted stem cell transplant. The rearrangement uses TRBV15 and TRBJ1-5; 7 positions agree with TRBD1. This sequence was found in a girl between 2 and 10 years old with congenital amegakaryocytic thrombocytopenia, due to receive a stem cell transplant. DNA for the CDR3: TGTGCCACCAGCAGGGGTAGGACAGGAAGCAATCAGCCCCAGCATTTT. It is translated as CATSRGRTGSNQPQHF.